This T cell receptor (beta chain) was observed in a study of CD8 T cells in Susac syndrome. CD8+ and CD4+ T cells from blood underwent TCR beta sequencing. Each multiple sclerosis control was a treatment-naive patient with relapsing-remitting disease that was either stable or active. TEMRA cells were FACS-enriched, while CD8+ and CD4+ T cells were negatively isolated. Reverse transcription of 0.5 to 1 ug RNA was performed with random hexamers. The method of amplification for TCR beta CDR3 was immunoSEQ multiplex PCR, covering 54 Vbeta and 13 Jbeta. Each CDR3 protein is one row after TCRdb ran MiXCR on the immunoSEQ multiplex PCR reads. This table has about 210,000 distinct CDR3 sequences, 95% appearing once. CDR1 is GTSNPN and CDR2 is SVGIG in the germline V gene (reference sequence). The CDR3 extends over 16 amino acids. The V gene end was trimmed by 0 bases and the J gene end by 7 bases; junction bases not matched to a gene: 10.

The receptor was derived from a human donor with multiple sclerosis. The sample comprised CD4+ T cells from PBMCs. The chain recombines TRBV30 with TRBJ2-1, with 9 bases identical to TRBD2. Here the CDR3 DNA reads TGTGCCTGGAGTGTACCTTCCAGCGGGAGGAGGAATGAGCAGTTCTTC. This translates into CAWSVPSSGRRNEQFF.